This T cell receptor beta chain was obtained from a study of Tregs in tolerant kidney transplant recipients. Recipients received nonmyeloablative bone marrow transplants from related graft donors, with transient mixed chimerism. The CDR3 consists of 13 residues. V dropped 4 bases and J dropped 4 bases, with 10 bases sitting between them. Per the germline V gene, CDR1 is PRHDT and CDR2 is FYEKMQ (reference sequence). The data were produced by immunoSEQ multiplex PCR, yet TCRdb's version contains in-frame clones alone and is incomplete. The sample lists 45,000 or so clones; roughly 89% were seen once. The V call is TRBV13, the J call TRBJ1-2; tentative D call: TRBD1 (6 bases). This clonotype was sampled from a human patient who received a combined kidney and bone marrow transplant. The graft donor may account for some of the T cells. The sequencing here drew on CD8+ T cells from blood (PBMCs), taken 12 months after the transplant. In DNA form, the CDR3 reads TGTGCCAGCAGCTCTCAGGGGTCCTATGGCTACACCTTC. Its protein is CASSSQGSYGYTF.